Below are 2 T cell receptor beta chains sequenced from a single sample in a study of blood T cell repertoires in COVID-19. Assay used: immunoSEQ multiplex PCR; TCRdb lists only in-frame clones, some missing. The repertoire holds roughly 87,000 clones, more than 70% seen once, with about 0.51% in the top ten. Specimen: peripheral blood. The source of these receptors is a man in his 60s with acute or convalescent COVID-19.

This sequence joins TRBV7-7 and TRBJ2-1, with 8 positions matching TRBD1. J gave up 7 bases and V 1 base, and 0 bases lay outside the gene matches. The length of the CDR3 is 13 residues. Germline CDR1 and CDR2: SSHAT and FNYEAQ (reference sequence). The CDR3, as DNA: TGTGCCAGCAGCTTAGGGACAGGGAATGAGCAGTTCTTC. It is translated as CASSLGTGNEQFF.

V is TRBV29-1 and J is TRBJ1-4; 8 nucleotides line up with TRBD1. CDR3 size: 15 residues. With V trimmed by 6 bases and J by 0 bases, 6 bases remained unmatched. Germline loops: CDR1 SQVTM, CDR2 ANQGSEA. CDR3 amino acids: CSVLKTGATNEKLFF. The CDR3 DNA reads as TGCAGCGTCCTAAAGACAGGGGCAACTAATGAAAAACTGTTTTTT.